The present T cell receptor beta chain was sequenced within a study of shared clonotypes between healthy human individuals (dated by TCRdb to 2018 to 2021). About the study as a whole: A few men and two women, aged 18 to 49 years, made up the cohort. For each donor, three plates each were used for CD4 naive and CD4 memory, two plates were used for CD8 naive, and one plate was used for CD8 memory. Blood TCR repertoires of about 5 healthy adults were deeply sequenced to estimate repertoire size and the extent of clonotype sharing between individuals. Libraries were prepared and TCR repertoires were sequenced by different laboratories using diverse techniques, in order to increase sequencing depth and limit assay-specific biases. Between about 0.8 and 8.9 billion PBMCs per donor were obtained by leukapheresis.

Results the study describes overall, beyond this receptor: The small number of donors limited the genetic and exposure-history diversity represented. Estimated clonotype richness was generally larger for naive than for memory subsets. Pairwise subsampling indicated that sequencing depth was expected to affect the degree of clonotype sharing among donors. Even with the large sequencing depth, rarefaction of the sorted-subset datasets indicated that sequencing was incomplete. Compared with non-shared clonotypes, the clonotypes found in all four sorted-subset donors had higher generation probabilities. When a handful of donors were compared, the shared fraction of clonotypes was roughly 5% for naive CD4, less than 4% for naive CD8, 2.3% for memory CD4, and around 0.37% for memory CD8. Sampling was restricted to blood, and TCR repertoires in tissues likely differ from the TCR repertoires found in blood.

Using the deep immunoSEQ assay, multiplex PCR amplified TCR CDR3 regions from genomic DNA. Extracted genomic DNA from each cell subset was spread evenly across all wells of several immunoSEQ 96-well plates, with each plate serving as a replicate. For sorted subsets, around 200 ng genomic DNA, equal to approximately 30,000 T cell genomes, was loaded into each replicate PCR. The purified libraries were quantified using a Qubit 3.0 fluorometer, sized with a Bioanalyzer 2100, and then quantified again using the KAPA Library Quantification kit. Every immunoSEQ 96-well plate was sequenced on a separate single-read 150-cycle Illumina NextSeq 550 flow cell. Regarding the original processing steps: The immunoSEQ output contained only junctional sequences without quality scores, so filtering could not match that applied to full-length reads. To assign V/J genes and CDR3, sequences were annotated against IMGT germline references using PyIR, a Python wrapper for IgBLAST v1.9. Any read was removed if the V/J assignment was weak (E-value above 1e-6), the CDR3 was missing, or the read contained stop codons, out-of-frame junctions, or ambiguous translated residues. A V3J clonotype was defined by an identical inferred V gene, J gene, and CDR3 amino acid sequence. Percentage overlap between repertoires was computed as shared unique clonotypes divided by the size of the smaller repertoire. Three approaches were used to assess repertoire richness: RTK rarefaction, the Chao1 estimator, and Recon v2.1 estimates of unobserved clonotypes. OLGA was used to compute generation probabilities for all TCRbeta clonotypes that the gDNA method yielded from a few donors. TCRdb holds this immuneACCESS table with in-frame rearrangements only. Some clones are missing; in checked studies, unresolved V genes explain under half, and the rest has no known cause. The D gene and trimming were derived from the DNA, and the V and J assignments and clone size from that table. The sample has 1.5 million to 2.5 million clones on record, about 95% of them singletons. The top ten hold approximately 1% of the sample.

On this clone itself: Its specific antigen is unknown. No base qualities exist here, and no much larger clone lies one base off it.

CD8 naive samples consisted of CD45RO-negative cells that were positively selected for CCR7, yielding a CD45RA+CCR7+ population without TemRA cells. The donors were healthy, HIV-negative adults with no recently reported acute infections or vaccinations. Every donor was a Caucasian adult residing in Nashville, Tennessee, USA. Blood was obtained by leukapheresis, after which PBMCs were separated by Ficoll-Histopaque density gradient centrifugation and cryopreserved in liquid nitrogen vapor phase. Purity and quantity of every magnetically sorted T cell population were checked by analytical flow cytometry. Genomic DNA was isolated from each sorted fraction and quantified by UV absorbance on a Nanodrop 2000c. The sample taken for sequencing was naive CD8+ T cells sorted from blood. The cell subset or site label, read with the paper, signifies: CD45RA+CCR7+. The sequence derives from a man younger than 35 in good health.

This receptor carries the CDR3 CASSSPPDREDYEQYF. DNA sequence: TGTGCCAGCAGCTCCCCCCCCGATCGGGAGGACTACGAGCAGTACTTC. The receptor chain draws on TRBV5-6 and TRBJ2-7; 7 bases in the middle match TRBD2. Ends trimmed: V by 3 bases, J by 3 bases; bases unmatched to a gene: 12. The CDR3 contains 16 residues, cysteine and phenylalanine counted. The only DNA kept is the CDR3, 48 bases in frame from the first base. The germline V gene provides CDR1 SGHDT and CDR2 YYEEEE.